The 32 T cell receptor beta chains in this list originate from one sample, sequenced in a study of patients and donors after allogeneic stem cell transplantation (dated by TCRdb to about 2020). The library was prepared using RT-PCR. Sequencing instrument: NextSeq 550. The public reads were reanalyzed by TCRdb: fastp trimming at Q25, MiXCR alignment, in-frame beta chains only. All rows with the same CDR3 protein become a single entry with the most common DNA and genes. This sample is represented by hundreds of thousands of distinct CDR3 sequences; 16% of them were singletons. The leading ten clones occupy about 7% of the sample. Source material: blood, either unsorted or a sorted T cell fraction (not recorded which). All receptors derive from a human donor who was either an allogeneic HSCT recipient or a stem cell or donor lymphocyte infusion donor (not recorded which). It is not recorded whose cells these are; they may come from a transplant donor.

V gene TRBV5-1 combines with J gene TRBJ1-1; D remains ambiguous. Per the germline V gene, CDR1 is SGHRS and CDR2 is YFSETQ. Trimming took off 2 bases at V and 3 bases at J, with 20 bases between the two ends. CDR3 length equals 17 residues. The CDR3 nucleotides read TGCGCCAGCAGCTTAAAGTCGGACGCCCTTTCTTACACTGAAGCTTTCTTT. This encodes CASSLKSDALSYTEAFF.

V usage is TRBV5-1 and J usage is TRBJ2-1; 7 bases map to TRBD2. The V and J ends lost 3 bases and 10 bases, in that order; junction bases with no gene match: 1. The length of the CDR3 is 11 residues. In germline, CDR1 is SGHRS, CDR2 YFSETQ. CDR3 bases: TGCGCCAGCAGCTCAGCGGGAGAGCAGTTCTTC. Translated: CASSSAGEQFF.

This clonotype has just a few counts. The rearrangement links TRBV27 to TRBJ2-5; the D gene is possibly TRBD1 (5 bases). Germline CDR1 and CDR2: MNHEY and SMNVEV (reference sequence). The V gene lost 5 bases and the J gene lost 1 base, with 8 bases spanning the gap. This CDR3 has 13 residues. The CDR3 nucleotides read TGTGCCAGCAGTAAACAGGTCCAAGAGACCCAGTACTTC. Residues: CASSKQVQETQYF.

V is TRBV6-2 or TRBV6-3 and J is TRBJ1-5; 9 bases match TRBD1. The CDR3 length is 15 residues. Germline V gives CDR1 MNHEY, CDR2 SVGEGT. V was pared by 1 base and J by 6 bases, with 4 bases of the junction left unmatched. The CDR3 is CASSYWGQGGQPQHF. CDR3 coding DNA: TGTGCCAGCAGTTACTGGGGACAGGGAGGTCAGCCCCAGCATTTT.

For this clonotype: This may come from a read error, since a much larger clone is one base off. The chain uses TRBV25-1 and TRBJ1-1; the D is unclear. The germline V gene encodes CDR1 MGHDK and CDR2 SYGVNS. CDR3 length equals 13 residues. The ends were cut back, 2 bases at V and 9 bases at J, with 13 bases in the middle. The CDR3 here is CASSEILKGKAFF. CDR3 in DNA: TGTGCCAGCAGTGAAATATTGAAAGGGAAAGCTTTCTTT.

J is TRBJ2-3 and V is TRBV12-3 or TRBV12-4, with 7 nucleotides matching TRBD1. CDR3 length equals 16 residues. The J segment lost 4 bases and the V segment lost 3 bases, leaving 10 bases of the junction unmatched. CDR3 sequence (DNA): TGTGCCAGCAGTTTTCAATCGACAGGGCGGTCAGATACGCAGTATTTT. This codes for CASSFQSTGRSDTQYF.

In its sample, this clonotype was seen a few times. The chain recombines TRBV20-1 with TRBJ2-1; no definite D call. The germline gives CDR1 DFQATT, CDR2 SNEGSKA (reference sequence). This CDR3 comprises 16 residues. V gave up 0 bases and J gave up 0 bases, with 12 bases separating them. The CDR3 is CSARDSGRSSYNEQFF. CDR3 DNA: TGCAGTGCTAGAGATTCGGGCCGGAGCTCCTACAATGAGCAGTTCTTC.

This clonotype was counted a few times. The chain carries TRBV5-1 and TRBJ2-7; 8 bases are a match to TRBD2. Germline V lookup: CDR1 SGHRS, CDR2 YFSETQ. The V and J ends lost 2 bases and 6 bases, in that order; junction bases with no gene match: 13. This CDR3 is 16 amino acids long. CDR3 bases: TGCGCCAGCAGCTTCGGGAGCGGGAGCATTTCTACCGAGCAGTACTTC. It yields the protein CASSFGSGSISTEQYF.

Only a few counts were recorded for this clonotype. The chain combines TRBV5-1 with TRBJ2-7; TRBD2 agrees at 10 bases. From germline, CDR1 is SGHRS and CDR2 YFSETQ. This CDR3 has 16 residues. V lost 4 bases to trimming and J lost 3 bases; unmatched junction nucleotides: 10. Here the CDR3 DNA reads TGCGCCAGCAGCCCAGAGGAACTAGCGGGAATCTACGAGCAGTACTTC. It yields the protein CASSPEELAGIYEQYF.

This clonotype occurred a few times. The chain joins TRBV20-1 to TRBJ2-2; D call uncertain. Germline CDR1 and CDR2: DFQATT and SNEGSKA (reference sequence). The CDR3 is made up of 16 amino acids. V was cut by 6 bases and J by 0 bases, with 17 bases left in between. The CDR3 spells CSASNPFNANTGELFF. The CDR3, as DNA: TGCAGTGCCTCCAACCCTTTTAACGCGAACACCGGGGAGCTGTTTTTT.

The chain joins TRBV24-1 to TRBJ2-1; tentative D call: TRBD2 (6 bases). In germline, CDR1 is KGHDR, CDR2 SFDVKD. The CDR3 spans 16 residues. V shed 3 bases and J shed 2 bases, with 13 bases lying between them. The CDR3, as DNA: TGTGCCACCAGTGATGCTCTAGCGACCCCCTACAATGAGCAGTTCTTC. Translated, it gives CATSDALATPYNEQFF.

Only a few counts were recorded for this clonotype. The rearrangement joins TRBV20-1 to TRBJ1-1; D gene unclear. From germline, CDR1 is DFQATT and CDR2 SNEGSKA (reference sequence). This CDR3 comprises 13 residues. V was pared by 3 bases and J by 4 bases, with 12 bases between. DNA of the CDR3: TGCAGTGCTAGCGAGGGTTTGGGCACTGAAGCTTTCTTT. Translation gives CSASEGLGTEAFF.

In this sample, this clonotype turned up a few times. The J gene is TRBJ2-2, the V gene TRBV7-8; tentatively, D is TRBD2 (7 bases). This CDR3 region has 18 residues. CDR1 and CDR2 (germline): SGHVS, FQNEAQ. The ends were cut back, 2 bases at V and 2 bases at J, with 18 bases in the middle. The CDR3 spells CASSLTWGAGQNTGELFF. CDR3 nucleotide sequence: TGTGCCAGCAGCTTAACTTGGGGAGCGGGACAAAACACCGGGGAGCTGTTTTTT.

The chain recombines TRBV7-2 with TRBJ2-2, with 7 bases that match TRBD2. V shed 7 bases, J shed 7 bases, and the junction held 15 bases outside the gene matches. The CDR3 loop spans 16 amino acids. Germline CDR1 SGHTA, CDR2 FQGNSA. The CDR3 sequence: CASIPGGPTRSGELFF. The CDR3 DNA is TGTGCCAGCATCCCGGGGGGTCCAACCAGGAGCGGGGAGCTGTTTTTT.

The CDR3 protein is CASARTGTNYEQYF. The CDR3 DNA follows: TGTGCCAGCGCTCGGACAGGGACTAACTACGAGCAGTACTTC. The chain has TRBV6-1 and TRBJ2-7; the D gene is possibly TRBD1 (8 bases). V lost 8 bases and J lost 3, with 17 bases in between. The CDR3 is 14 amino acids. CDR1 and CDR2 (germline): MNHNS, SASEGT.

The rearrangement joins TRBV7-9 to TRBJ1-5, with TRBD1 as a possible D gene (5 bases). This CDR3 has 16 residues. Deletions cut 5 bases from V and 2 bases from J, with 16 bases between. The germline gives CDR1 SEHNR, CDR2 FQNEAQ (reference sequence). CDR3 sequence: CASSHFGQGGNQPQHF. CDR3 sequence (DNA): TGTGCCAGCAGCCACTTCGGGCAGGGTGGCAATCAGCCCCAGCATTTT.

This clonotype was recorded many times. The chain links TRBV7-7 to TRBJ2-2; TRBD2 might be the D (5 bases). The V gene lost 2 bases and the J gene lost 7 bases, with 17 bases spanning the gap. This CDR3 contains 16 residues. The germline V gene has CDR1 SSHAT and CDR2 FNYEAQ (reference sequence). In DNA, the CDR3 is TGTGCCAGCAGCTTAAACGGCGGCCTAGCAAGCGGGGAGCTGTTTTTT. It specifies CASSLNGGLASGELFF.

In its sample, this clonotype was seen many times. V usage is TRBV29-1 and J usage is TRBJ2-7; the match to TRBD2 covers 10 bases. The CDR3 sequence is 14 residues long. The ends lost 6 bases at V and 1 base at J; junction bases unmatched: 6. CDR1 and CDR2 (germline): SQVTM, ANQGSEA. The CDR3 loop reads CSVLLAGISYEQYF. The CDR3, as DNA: TGCAGCGTCCTACTAGCGGGAATTTCCTACGAGCAGTACTTC.

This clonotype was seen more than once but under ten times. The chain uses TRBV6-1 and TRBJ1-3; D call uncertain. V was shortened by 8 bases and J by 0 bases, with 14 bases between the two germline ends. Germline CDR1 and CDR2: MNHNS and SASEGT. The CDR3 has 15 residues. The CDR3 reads CASGGDRGSGNTIYF. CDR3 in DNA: TGTGCCAGCGGAGGAGATCGGGGCTCTGGAAACACCATATATTTT.

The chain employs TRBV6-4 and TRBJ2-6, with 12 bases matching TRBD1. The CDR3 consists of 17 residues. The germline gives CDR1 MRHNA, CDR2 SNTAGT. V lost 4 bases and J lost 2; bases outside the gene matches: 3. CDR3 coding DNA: TGTGCCAGCAGTGCCGGGACAGGGGGCGCTGGGGCCAACGTCCTGACTTTC. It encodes CASSAGTGGAGANVLTF.

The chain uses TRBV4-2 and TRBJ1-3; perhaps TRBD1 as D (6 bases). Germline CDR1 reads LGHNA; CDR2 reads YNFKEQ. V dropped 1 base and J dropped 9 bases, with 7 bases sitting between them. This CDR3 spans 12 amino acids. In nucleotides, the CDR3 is TGTGCCAGCAGCCAAGTAGGGGGCACCATATATTTT. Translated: CASSQVGGTIYF.

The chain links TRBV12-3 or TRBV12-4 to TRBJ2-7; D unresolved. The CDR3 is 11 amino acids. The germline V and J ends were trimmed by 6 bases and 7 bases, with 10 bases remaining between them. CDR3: CASSPRSEQYF. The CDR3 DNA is TGTGCCAGCAGCCCCAGATCAGAGCAGTACTTC.

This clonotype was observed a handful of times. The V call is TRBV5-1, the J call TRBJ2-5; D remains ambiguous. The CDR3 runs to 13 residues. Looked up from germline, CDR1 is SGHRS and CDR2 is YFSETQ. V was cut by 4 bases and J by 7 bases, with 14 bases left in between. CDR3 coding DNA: TGCGCCAGCAGCCCTCGGGCCTTGGGGACCCAGTACTTC. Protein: CASSPRALGTQYF.

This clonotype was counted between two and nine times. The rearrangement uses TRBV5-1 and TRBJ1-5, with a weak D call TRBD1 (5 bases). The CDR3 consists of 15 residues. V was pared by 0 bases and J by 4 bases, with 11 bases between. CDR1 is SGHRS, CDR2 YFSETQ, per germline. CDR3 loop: CASSLDGGENQPQHF. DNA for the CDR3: TGCGCCAGCAGCTTGGACGGGGGGGAAAATCAGCCCCAGCATTTT.

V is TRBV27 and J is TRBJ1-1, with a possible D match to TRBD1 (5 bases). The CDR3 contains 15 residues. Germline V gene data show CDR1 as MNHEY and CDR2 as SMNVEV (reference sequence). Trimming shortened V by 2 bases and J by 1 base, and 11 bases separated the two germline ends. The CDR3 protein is CASSLDAGWNTEAFF. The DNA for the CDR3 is TGTGCCAGCAGTTTAGACGCAGGGTGGAACACTGAAGCTTTCTTT.

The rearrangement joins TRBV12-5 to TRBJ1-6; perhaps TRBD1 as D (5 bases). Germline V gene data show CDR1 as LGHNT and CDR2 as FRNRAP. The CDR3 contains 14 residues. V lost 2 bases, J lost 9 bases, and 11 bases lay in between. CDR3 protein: CASGLSKGCSPLHF. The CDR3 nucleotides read TGTGCTAGTGGTTTGTCGAAGGGGTGTTCACCCCTCCACTTT.

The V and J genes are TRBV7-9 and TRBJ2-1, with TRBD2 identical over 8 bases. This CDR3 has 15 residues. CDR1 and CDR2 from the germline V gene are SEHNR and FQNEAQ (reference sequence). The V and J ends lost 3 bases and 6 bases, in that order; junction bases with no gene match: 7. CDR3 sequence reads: CASSFVAGGPNEQFF. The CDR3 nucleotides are TGTGCCAGCAGCTTTGTCGCGGGGGGACCCAATGAGCAGTTCTTC.

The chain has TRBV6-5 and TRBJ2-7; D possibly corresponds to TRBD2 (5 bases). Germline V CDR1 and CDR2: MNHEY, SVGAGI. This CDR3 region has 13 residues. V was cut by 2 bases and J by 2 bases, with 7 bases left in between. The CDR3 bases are TGTGCCAGCAGTTACGACGGGGCCTACGAGCAGTACTTC. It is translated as CASSYDGAYEQYF.

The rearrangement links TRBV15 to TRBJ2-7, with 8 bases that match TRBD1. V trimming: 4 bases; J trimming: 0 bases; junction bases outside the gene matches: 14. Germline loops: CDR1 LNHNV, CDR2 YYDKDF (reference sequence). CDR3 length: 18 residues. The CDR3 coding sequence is TGTGCCACCAGCACCAGTATCAGACAGGGGATGGGCTCCTACGAGCAGTACTTC. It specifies CATSTSIRQGMGSYEQYF.

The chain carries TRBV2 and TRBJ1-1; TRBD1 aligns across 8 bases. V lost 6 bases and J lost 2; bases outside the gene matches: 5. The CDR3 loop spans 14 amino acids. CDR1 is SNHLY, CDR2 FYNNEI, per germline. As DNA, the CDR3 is TGTGCCAGCAGGGACGGACAGGGAAACACTGAAGCTTTCTTT. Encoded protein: CASRDGQGNTEAFF.

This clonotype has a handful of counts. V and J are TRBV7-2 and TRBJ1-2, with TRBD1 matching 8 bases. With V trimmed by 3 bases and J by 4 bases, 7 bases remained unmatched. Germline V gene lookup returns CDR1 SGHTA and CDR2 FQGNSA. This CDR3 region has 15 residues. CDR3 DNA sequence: TGTGCCAGCAGCTTTCCTCGGGACAGGAGCTATGGCTACACCTTC. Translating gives CASSFPRDRSYGYTF.

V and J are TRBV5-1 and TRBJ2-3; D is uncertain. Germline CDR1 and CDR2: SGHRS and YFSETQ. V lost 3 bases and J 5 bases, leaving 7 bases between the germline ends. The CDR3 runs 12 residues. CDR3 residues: CASSYGVDTQYF. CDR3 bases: TGCGCCAGCAGCTATGGAGTAGATACGCAGTATTTT.